This T cell receptor beta chain was identified in a study of T-cell reconstitution after alpha-beta-depleted transplantation in children. Unique molecular identifiers were built into the TCRbeta library. From the PCR reads, TCRdb called clonotypes with MiXCR, one entry per CDR3 protein. The data contain about 610,000 distinct CDR3 sequences, about 10% of them singletons. Only a few counts were recorded for this clonotype. This TCR came from a human donor who donated a stem cell graft to a child with acute myeloid leukemia. The sequences come from PBMCs from the stem cell graft donor, collected from the stem cell graft.

The CDR3 loop reads CSVEEGGVIHFEAFF. In nucleotides, the CDR3 is TGCAGCGTTGAGGAGGGGGGAGTGATTCACTTTGAAGCTTTCTTT. The chain carries TRBV29-1 and TRBJ1-1, with D possibly being TRBD1 (6 bases). The CDR3 contains 15 residues. Germline V lookup: CDR1 SQVTM, CDR2 ANQGSEA. The V gene lost 3 bases and the J gene lost 7 bases, with 21 bases spanning the gap.